These 3 T cell receptor beta chains were sequenced from one sample in a study of identical twins. TCRdb reanalysed the 5' RACE reads using MiXCR and keeps one entry per CDR3 protein. The table lists about 720,000 distinct CDR3 sequences, 8.6% of them singletons. The same sample was also studied in work on yellow fever vaccine responses in identical twins.

The sequencing input was PBMCs. Receptors originate from a woman in her late teens or twenties in good health.

The genes are TRBV29-1 and TRBJ2-5; TRBD2 matches 9 bases. The CDR3 sequence is 15 residues long. Unmatched junction bases numbered 5, after V lost 2 bases and J lost 1 base. From germline, CDR1 is SQVTM and CDR2 ANQGSEA. In nucleotides, the CDR3 is TGCAGCGTTGAAATAGCGGGAGACCTCCAAGAGACCCAGTACTTC. Encoded protein: CSVEIAGDLQETQYF.

This clonotype was seen more than once but under ten times. This chain joins TRBV20-1 and TRBJ2-7, with a tentative D call TRBD1 (5 bases). V lost 4 bases and J 10 bases, leaving 14 bases between the germline ends. Germline V lookup: CDR1 DFQATT, CDR2 SNEGSKA (reference sequence). This CDR3 spans 11 amino acids. The CDR3 region is CSAKVGPAQYF. DNA of the CDR3: TGCAGTGCTAAGGTGGGGCCGGCCCAGTACTTC.

The CDR3 sequence is CASSQESRLAGEKNIQYF. CDR3 coding DNA: TGCGCCAGCAGCCAAGAATCTCGACTAGCGGGAGAAAAAAACATTCAGTACTTC. This rearrangement joins TRBV4-3 to TRBJ2-4; TRBD2 matches 12 bases. The CDR3 contains 18 residues. Germline values: CDR1 LGHNA, CDR2 YSLEER. The V and J ends lost 0 bases and 4 bases, in that order; junction bases with no gene match: 7.